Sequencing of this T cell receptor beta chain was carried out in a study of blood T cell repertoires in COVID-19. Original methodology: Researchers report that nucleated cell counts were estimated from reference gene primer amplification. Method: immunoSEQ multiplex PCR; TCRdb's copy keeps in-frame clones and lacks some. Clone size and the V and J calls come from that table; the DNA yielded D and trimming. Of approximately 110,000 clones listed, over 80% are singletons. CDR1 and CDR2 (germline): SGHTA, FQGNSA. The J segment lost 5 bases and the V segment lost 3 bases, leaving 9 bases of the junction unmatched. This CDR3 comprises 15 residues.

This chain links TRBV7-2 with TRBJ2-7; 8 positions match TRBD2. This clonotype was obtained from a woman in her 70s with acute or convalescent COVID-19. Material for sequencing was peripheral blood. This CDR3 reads CASSFPGLGQNEQYF. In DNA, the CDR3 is TGTGCCAGCAGCTTTCCGGGACTAGGTCAGAACGAGCAGTACTTC.